This T cell receptor (beta chain) derives from a study of long-term antiretroviral therapy in people with HIV. Findings and caveats of the study: Regardless of time point, clones expanded before ART dominated the repertoire. Once patients were on ART, diversity went higher but still fell short of transplant donor controls.

Specimens retained about 0.9-11 million cryopreserved PBMC preceding DNA extraction. Samples were assayed with immunoSEQ v3.0 at survey level. This table comes from immunoSEQ multiplex PCR, and its TCRdb copy is limited to in-frame clones, with some not included. The sample has 15,000 to 20,000 clones, 80% to 90% seen once. The V and J ends lost 5 bases and 4 bases, in that order; junction bases with no gene match: 11. This CDR3 region has 16 residues. Germline loops: CDR1 MNHNY, CDR2 SVGAGI (reference sequence). Remarks on this clone: Its antigen is unknown.

The clonotype comes from a woman younger than 45 with HIV. The chain joins TRBV6-6 to TRBJ1-1; TRBD1 agrees at 9 bases. The source was unsorted PBMCs, collected 2.3 years before starting antiretroviral therapy. CDR3 amino acids: CASSPRQGGYFTEAFF. CDR3 coding DNA: TGTGCCAGCAGTCCCCGACAGGGGGGGTATTTCACTGAAGCTTTCTTT.